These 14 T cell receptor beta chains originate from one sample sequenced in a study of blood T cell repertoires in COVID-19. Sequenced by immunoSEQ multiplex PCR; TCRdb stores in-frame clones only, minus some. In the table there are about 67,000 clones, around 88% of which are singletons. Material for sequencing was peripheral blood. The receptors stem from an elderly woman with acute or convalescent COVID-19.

The CDR3 DNA sequence: TGTGCCAGCAGCTTAGGGAGGGCTAATGAGCAGTTCTTC. It yields the protein CASSLGRANEQFF. J is TRBJ2-1 and V is TRBV7-2; tentatively, D is TRBD2 (6 bases). Germline V CDR1 and CDR2: SGHTA, FQGNSA. The CDR3 has 13 amino acids. V lost 1 base to trimming and J lost 7 bases, with 8 bases between them. Combining the CDR3 with reference TRBV7-2 and TRBJ2-1 gives the whole variable domain GAGVSQSPSNKVTEKGKDVELRCDPISGHTALYWYRQSLGQGLEFLIYFQGNSAPDKSGLPSDRFSAERTGGSVSTLTIQRTQQEDSAVYLCASSLGRANEQFFGPGTRLTVL.

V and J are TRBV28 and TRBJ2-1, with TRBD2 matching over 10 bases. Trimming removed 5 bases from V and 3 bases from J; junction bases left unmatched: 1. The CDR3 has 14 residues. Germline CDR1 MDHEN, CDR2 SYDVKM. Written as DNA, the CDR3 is TGTGCCAGCAGTCCTAGCGGGAGCTACAATGAGCAGTTCTTC. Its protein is CASSPSGSYNEQFF.

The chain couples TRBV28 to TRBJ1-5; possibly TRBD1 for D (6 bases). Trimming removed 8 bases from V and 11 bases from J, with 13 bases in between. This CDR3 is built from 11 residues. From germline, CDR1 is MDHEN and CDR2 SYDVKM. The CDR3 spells CASGGAVAQHF. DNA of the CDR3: TGTGCCAGCGGGGGGGCCGTAGCCCAGCATTTT. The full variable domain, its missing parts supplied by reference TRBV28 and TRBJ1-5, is DVKVTQSSRYLVKRTGEKVFLECVQDMDHENMFWYRQDPGLGLRLIYFSYDVKMKEKGDIPEGYSVSREKKERFSLILESASTNQTSMYLCASGGAVAQHFGDGTRLSIL.

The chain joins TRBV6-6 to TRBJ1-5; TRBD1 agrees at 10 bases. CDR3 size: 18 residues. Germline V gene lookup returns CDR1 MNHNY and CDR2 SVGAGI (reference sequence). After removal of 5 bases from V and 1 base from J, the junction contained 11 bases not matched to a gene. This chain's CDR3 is CASSPGTGAFGSNQPQHF. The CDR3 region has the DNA TGTGCCAGCAGTCCCGGGACAGGGGCCTTTGGCAGCAATCAGCCCCAGCATTTT.

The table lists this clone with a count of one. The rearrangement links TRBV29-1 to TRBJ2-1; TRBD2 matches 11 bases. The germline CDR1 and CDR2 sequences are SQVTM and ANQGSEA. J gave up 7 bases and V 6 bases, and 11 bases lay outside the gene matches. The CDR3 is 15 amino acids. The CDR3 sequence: CSVMTSGVSDNEQFF. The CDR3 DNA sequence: TGCAGCGTGATGACTAGCGGGGTCTCGGATAATGAGCAGTTCTTC.

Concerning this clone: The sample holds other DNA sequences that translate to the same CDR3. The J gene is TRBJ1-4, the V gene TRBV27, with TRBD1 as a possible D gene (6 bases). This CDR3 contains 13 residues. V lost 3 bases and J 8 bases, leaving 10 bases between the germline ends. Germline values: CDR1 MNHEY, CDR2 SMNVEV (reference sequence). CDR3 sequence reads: CASSFQGQEKLFF. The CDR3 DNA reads TGTGCCAGCAGTTTTCAGGGGCAGGAAAAACTGTTTTTT.

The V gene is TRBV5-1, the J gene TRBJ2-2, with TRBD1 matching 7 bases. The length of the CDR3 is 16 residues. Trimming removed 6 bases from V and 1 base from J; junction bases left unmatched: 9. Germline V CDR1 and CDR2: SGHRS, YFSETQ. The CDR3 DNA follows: TGCGCCAGCACCGGTTCGGGACAGATGAACACCGGGGAGCTGTTTTTT. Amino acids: CASTGSGQMNTGELFF.

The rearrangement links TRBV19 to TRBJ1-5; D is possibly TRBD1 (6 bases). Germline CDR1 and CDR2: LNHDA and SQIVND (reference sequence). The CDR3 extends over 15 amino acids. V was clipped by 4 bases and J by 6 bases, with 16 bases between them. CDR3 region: CASSTPTGMGQPQHF. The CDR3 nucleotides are TGTGCCAGTAGTACCCCGACAGGCATGGGTCAGCCCCAGCATTTT.

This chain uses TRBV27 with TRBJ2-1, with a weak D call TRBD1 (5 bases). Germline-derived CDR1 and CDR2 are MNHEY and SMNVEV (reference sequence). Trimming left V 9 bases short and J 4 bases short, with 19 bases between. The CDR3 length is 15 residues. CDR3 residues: CASEWRNGAYNEQFF. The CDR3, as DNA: TGTGCCAGTGAATGGCGGAATGGGGCGTACAATGAGCAGTTCTTC.

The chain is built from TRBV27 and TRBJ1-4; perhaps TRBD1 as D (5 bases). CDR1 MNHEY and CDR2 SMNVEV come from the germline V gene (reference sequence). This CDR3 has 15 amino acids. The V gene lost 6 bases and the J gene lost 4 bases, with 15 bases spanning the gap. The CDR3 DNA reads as TGTGCCAGCAGACCCGGCCCAGGGCATAATGAAAAACTGTTTTTT. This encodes CASRPGPGHNEKLFF.

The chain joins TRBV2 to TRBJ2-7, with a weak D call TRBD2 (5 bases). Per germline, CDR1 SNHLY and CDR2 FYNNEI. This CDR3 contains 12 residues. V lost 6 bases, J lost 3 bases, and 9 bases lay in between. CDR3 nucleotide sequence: TGTGCCAGCAGGGCCCGGGACTACGAGCAGTACTTC. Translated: CASRARDYEQYF.

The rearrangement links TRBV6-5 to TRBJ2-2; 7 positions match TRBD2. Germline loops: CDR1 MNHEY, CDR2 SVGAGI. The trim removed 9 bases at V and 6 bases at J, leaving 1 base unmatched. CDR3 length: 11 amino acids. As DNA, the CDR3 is TGTGCCAGTCGGGAGGCCGGGGAGCTGTTTTTT. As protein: CASREAGELFF.

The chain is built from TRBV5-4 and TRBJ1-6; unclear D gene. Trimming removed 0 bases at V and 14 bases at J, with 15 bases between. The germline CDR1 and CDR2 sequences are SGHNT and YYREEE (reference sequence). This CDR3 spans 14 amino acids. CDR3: CASSLDLAPSSLHF. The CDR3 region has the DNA TGTGCCAGCAGCTTGGATCTGGCCCCGTCGTCCCTCCACTTT.

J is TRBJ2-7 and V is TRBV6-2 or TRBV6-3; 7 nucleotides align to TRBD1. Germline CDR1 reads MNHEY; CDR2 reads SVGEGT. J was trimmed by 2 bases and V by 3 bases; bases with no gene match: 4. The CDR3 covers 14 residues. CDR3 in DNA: TGTGCCAGCAGTTATAGACAGGGAGCCTACGAGCAGTACTTC. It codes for CASSYRQGAYEQYF.